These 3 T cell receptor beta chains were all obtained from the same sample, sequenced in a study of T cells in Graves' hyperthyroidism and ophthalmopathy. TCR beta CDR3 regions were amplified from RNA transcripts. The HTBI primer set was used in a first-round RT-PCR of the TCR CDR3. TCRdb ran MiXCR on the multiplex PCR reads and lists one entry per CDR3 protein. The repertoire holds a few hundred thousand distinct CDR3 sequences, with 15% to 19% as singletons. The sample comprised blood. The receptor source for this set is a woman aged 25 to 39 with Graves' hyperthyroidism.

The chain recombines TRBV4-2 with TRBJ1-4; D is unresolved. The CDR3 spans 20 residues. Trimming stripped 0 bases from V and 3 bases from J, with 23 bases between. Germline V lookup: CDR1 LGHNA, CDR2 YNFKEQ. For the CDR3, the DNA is TGTGCCAGCAGCCAAGACCCCCCCGGACGTTCAACGAGAGCTAATGAAAAACTGTTTTTT. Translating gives CASSQDPPGRSTRANEKLFF.

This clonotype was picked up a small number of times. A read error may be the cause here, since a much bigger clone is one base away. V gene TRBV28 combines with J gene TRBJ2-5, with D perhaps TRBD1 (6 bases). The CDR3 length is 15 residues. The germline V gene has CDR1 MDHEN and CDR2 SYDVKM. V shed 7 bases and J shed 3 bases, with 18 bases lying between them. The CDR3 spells CASTSQGVGKETQYF. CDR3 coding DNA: TGTGCCAGCACCTCACAGGGAGTAGGAAAAGAGACCCAGTACTTC.

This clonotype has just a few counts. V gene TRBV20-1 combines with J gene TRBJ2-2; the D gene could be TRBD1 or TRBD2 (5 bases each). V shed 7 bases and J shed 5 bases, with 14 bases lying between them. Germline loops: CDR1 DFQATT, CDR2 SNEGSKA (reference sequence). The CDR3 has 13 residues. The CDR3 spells CSGAWGNTGELFF. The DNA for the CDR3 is TGCAGTGGGGCTTGGGGGAATACCGGGGAGCTGTTTTTT.